This T cell receptor beta chain was captured by sequencing in a study of blood T cell repertoires in COVID-19. As for the study in general: In each case, the material was cDNA or gDNA derived from T cells, B-cell-depleted T cells, or PBMCs.

Authors' processing steps: Reference gene primer amplification gave nucleated cell count estimates. The table came from immunoSEQ multiplex PCR; TCRdb's copy has only in-frame clones and leaves some out. From that table come the V and J calls and clone size; the DNA was used to work out D and trimming. The top ten hold 8% to 9% of the sample, which has about 96,000 clones, roughly 80% seen once. Trimming left V 5 bases short and J 2 bases short, with 12 bases between. The CDR3 has 14 residues. Germline V CDR1 and CDR2: PRHDT, FYEKMQ (reference sequence). This TCR was recovered from a man in his fifties who had recovered from COVID-19. This rearrangement joins TRBV13 to TRBJ2-5, with D unresolved. The sequenced sample consisted of peripheral blood. As DNA, the CDR3 is TGTGCCAGCAGCCTCGGAGCCAAACAAGAGACCCAGTACTTC. This encodes CASSLGAKQETQYF.